What follows are 21 T cell receptor beta chains derived from one specimen sequenced in a study of blood T cell repertoires in COVID-19. Profiling relied on immunoSEQ multiplex PCR, and the TCRdb table lists in-frame clones only, not all of them. The sample lists about 15,000 clones, 84% occurring once. The sample taken for sequencing was peripheral blood. The origin of the receptors is a woman between 45 and 65 years old with active or convalescent COVID-19.

V is TRBV7-6 and J is TRBJ2-3; the match to TRBD2 covers 8 bases. With 1 base clipped from V and 6 bases from J, the junction kept 18 bases outside the gene matches. The germline CDR1 and CDR2 sequences are SGHVS and FNYEAQ. The length of the CDR3 is 19 residues. The CDR3 DNA reads TGTGCCAGCAGCTTAGTCCCTTTCTCCGCGGGAGGAGGTTATGATACGCAGTATTTT. Its protein is CASSLVPFSAGGGYDTQYF.

This CDR3 is CAISEVENTEAFF. Written as DNA, the CDR3 is TGTGCCATCAGTGAGGTAGAGAACACTGAAGCTTTCTTT. V gene TRBV10-3 combines with J gene TRBJ1-1; D is ambiguous. V was cut by 2 bases and J by 1 base, with 5 bases left in between. The CDR3 is made up of 13 amino acids. Germline lookup yields CDR1 ENHRY and CDR2 SYGVKD.

The rearrangement joins TRBV7-9 to TRBJ1-3, with D possibly TRBD1 on 5 matching bases. V was clipped by 5 bases and J by 0 bases, with 11 bases between them. The length of the CDR3 is 15 residues. Germline assignment: CDR1 SEHNR and CDR2 FQNEAQ (reference sequence). CDR3 DNA: TGTGCCAGCAGCCCCCAGGGTACCTCTGGAAACACCATATATTTT. Residues: CASSPQGTSGNTIYF.

V and J are TRBV9 and TRBJ2-6; D is perhaps TRBD1 (5 bases). This CDR3 contains 18 residues. The V end lost 0 bases, the J end lost 0 bases, and 13 bases lay between the germline ends. Germline V lookup: CDR1 SGDLS, CDR2 YYNGEE. DNA for the CDR3: TGTGCCAGCAGCGTAGTCGAAGGGGTGGGCTCTGGGGCCAACGTCCTGACTTTC. This codes for CASSVVEGVGSGANVLTF.

The chain recombines TRBV7-9 with TRBJ1-2, with 8 bases lining up with TRBD1. Germline V lookup: CDR1 SEHNR, CDR2 FQNEAQ (reference sequence). CDR3 size: 18 residues. V shed 5 bases, J shed 5 bases, and the junction held 19 bases outside the gene matches. In DNA form, the CDR3 reads TGTGCCAGCAGCCTCACCTCGAGGACAGGGCTCCTCGGTTATGGCTACACCTTC. Its protein is CASSLTSRTGLLGYGYTF.

This clone appeared a single time. The chain joins TRBV3-1 (or the pseudogene TRBV3-2) to TRBJ2-2; perhaps TRBD2 as D (5 bases). The V end lost 1 base, the J end lost 6 bases, and 15 bases lay between the germline ends. CDR3 length: 16 residues. Per the germline V gene, CDR1 is LGHDT and CDR2 is YNNKEL (reference sequence). The CDR3, as DNA: TGTGCCAGCAGCCAAGTTACGGGTGGAGGAGCCGGGGAGCTGTTTTTT. It is translated as CASSQVTGGGAGELFF.

The chain uses TRBV6-1 and TRBJ1-3; weak D call: TRBD1 (6 bases). Germline values: CDR1 MNHNS, CDR2 SASEGT. V was pared by 1 base and J by 3 bases, with 10 bases between. The CDR3 length is 15 residues. CDR3 sequence reads: CASSEGTGYGNTIYF. The CDR3 DNA reads as TGTGCCAGCAGTGAAGGAACAGGGTATGGAAACACCATATATTTT.

V usage is TRBV5-1 and J usage is TRBJ2-1; 8 positions match TRBD2. CDR3 size: 13 residues. Germline CDR1 SGHRS, CDR2 YFSETQ. V lost 7 bases, J lost 6 bases, and 6 bases stayed unmatched. The CDR3 nucleotides are TGCGCCAGCGGGGGACTAGAGATCAATGAGCAGTTCTTC. Translation: CASGGLEINEQFF.

This clone was counted once. V usage is TRBV2 and J usage is TRBJ2-3; D may be TRBD1 (5 bases). Trimming stripped 6 bases from V and 2 bases from J, with 15 bases between. Germline V CDR1 and CDR2: SNHLY, FYNNEI. This CDR3 has 15 amino acids. Written as DNA, the CDR3 is TGTGCCAGCAGCTCCTTGGGGCTACCCACAGATACGCAGTATTTT. Residues: CASSSLGLPTDTQYF.

V is TRBV11-3 and J is TRBJ2-2, with D possibly matching TRBD2 (6 bases). The CDR3 extends over 13 amino acids. CDR1 SGHNT and CDR2 YENEEA come from the germline V gene. V gave up 5 bases and J gave up 6 bases, with 10 bases separating them. CDR3 DNA sequence: TGTGCCAGCAGCCGCGGGACCCCCGGGGAGCTGTTTTTT. Residues: CASSRGTPGELFF.

Turning to this clone: The junction departs from the called germline gene at one end, perhaps through a read error. The genes are TRBV7-7 and TRBJ2-5; TRBD1 aligns across 11 bases. CDR1 is SSHAT, CDR2 FNYEAQ, per germline (reference sequence). This CDR3 is 16 amino acids long. The CDR3 coding sequence is TGTGCTAGCAGCTTAGGGCTGGACAGGGGGCTGGAGACCCAGTACTTC. Translating it yields CASSLGLDRGLETQYF.

The chain uses TRBV28 and TRBJ2-7, with TRBD1 identical over 8 bases. Germline V CDR1 and CDR2: MDHEN, SYDVKM. Trimming took 2 bases from V and 3 from J; bases not matched to a gene: 6. This CDR3 spans 15 amino acids. The DNA of the CDR3 is TGTGCCAGCAGTTTACCCGGGACAGGACTCTACGAGCAGTACTTC. Encoded protein: CASSLPGTGLYEQYF.

This clone occurred once. The CDR3 spells CASSPGDTQYF. The DNA for the CDR3 is TGTGCCAGCAGCCCCGGAGATACGCAGTATTTT. The V gene is TRBV14, the J gene TRBJ2-3; D gene uncertain. The V and J ends lost 4 bases and 5 bases respectively, with 4 bases between them. The CDR3 is 11 amino acids. CDR1 SGHDN and CDR2 FVKESK come from the germline V gene.

V and J are TRBV2 and TRBJ2-5; possibly TRBD2 for D (5 bases). V lost 2 bases and J lost 1, with 8 bases in between. Germline V gene data show CDR1 as SNHLY and CDR2 as FYNNEI. The CDR3 has 14 amino acids. The CDR3 protein is CASSEPGSQETQYF. The CDR3 DNA reads TGTGCCAGCAGTGAACCGGGATCCCAAGAGACCCAGTACTTC.

This chain connects TRBV13 to TRBJ2-7; TRBD2 might be the D (6 bases). Germline CDR1 and CDR2: PRHDT and FYEKMQ (reference sequence). This CDR3 comprises 15 residues. Trimming stripped 5 bases from V and 2 bases from J, with 16 bases between. In DNA, the CDR3 is TGTGCCAGCAGCCCCAAGTGGGAGGCCCCCTACGAGCAGTACTTC. Translating gives CASSPKWEAPYEQYF.

This clone was picked up a small number of times. V is TRBV19 and J is TRBJ1-5; 8 nucleotides line up with TRBD1. CDR1 and CDR2 from the germline V gene are LNHDA and SQIVND (reference sequence). This CDR3 comprises 15 residues. The ends lost 3 bases at V and 5 bases at J; junction bases unmatched: 6. This chain's CDR3 is CASSIIATGDQPQHF. The CDR3 nucleotides read TGTGCCAGTAGTATTATTGCGACAGGGGATCAGCCCCAGCATTTT.

The chain is built from TRBV5-1 and TRBJ2-7; 7 bases align to TRBD1. The CDR3 is 15 amino acids. The V gene's germline CDR1 is SGHRS and CDR2 YFSETQ. The V gene end was trimmed by 0 bases and the J gene end by 5 bases; junction bases not matched to a gene: 8. This CDR3 reads CASSLGTGAGDEQYF. The CDR3 DNA reads as TGCGCCAGCAGCTTGGGGACAGGAGCAGGGGACGAGCAGTACTTC.

J is TRBJ1-5 and V is TRBV7-9; TRBD1 is a possible D gene (6 bases). With 6 bases removed from V and 4 bases from J, the gap between germline ends came to 13 bases. This CDR3 is 14 amino acids long. Germline loops: CDR1 SEHNR, CDR2 FQNEAQ (reference sequence). The CDR3 region is CASSSDRTNQPQHF. DNA for the CDR3: TGTGCCAGCAGTTCCGACAGGACTAATCAGCCCCAGCATTTT.

This chain connects TRBV7-9 to TRBJ2-7; TRBD2 aligns across 12 bases. Per the germline V gene, CDR1 is SEHNR and CDR2 is FQNEAQ (reference sequence). Unmatched junction bases numbered 4, after V lost 5 bases and J lost 2 bases. This CDR3 has 15 residues. The CDR3 bases are TGTGCCAGCAGCCCTAGCGGGGGGGACCCCTACGAGCAGTACTTC. Its translation is CASSPSGGDPYEQYF.

The chain has TRBV11-3 and TRBJ2-7, with a possible D match to TRBD1 (5 bases). Germline V lookup: CDR1 SGHNT, CDR2 YENEEA. Trimming removed 1 base at V and 1 base at J, with 17 bases between. This CDR3 spans 17 amino acids. CDR3 region: CASSLAPVQGQSYEQYF. In DNA, the CDR3 is TGTGCCAGCAGCTTAGCGCCGGTGCAGGGTCAGTCCTACGAGCAGTACTTC.

This clone occurred once. J is TRBJ2-1 and V is TRBV4-2; 12 nucleotides align to TRBD1. CDR3 length: 16 residues. The V and J ends lost 1 base and 6 bases, in that order; junction bases with no gene match: 4. CDR1 and CDR2 from the germline V gene are LGHNA and YNFKEQ. CDR3 DNA sequence: TGTGCCAGCAGCCAAGCCCCGGGACAGGGGGCCAATGAGCAGTTCTTC. Translation gives CASSQAPGQGANEQFF.